The clone carrying this T cell receptor beta chain has just a few counts. Its cognate antigen is unknown. This CDR3 spans 14 amino acids. Trimming shortened V by 0 bases and J by 10 bases, and 13 bases separated the two germline ends. CDR1 and CDR2 from the germline V gene are DFQATT and SNEGSKA (reference sequence). This record comes from a study of identical twins. Broader study findings: The abundant beta clonotypes from cord blood had fewer insertions, and memory repertoires had none of this.

TCRdb re-derived calls from the 5' RACE reads in MiXCR, one entry per CDR3 protein. The data show 400,000 or so distinct CDR3 sequences, approximately 8.7% seen once. The source material was naive T cells sorted from blood. V is TRBV20-1 and J is TRBJ1-6, with no clear D. The receptor was isolated from a woman between 50 and 59 years old in good health. This CDR3 reads CSARDSHLRSPLHF. The CDR3 bases are TGCAGTGCTAGAGATAGCCATTTAAGATCACCCCTCCACTTT.